One sample yielded the 25 T cell receptor beta chains listed below, sequenced in a study of blood T cell repertoires in COVID-19 (dated by TCRdb to between 2020 and 2021). The library was prepared using the immunoSEQ multiplex PCR assay. In its TCRdb copy, this immuneACCESS table keeps in-frame sequences only and misses some clones. Where compared with another copy, unresolved V genes explain less than half of these, and the others have no known cause. The sample table contains under 400,000 clones; only one count was recorded for approximately 89% of them. Of the sample, around 4% is held by the ten largest clones. Input material: peripheral blood. All receptors derive from a woman aged 60-75 years with COVID-19, enrolled during active disease.

The chain joins TRBV4-2 to TRBJ1-2, with 7 bases fitting TRBD1. CDR1 is LGHNA, CDR2 YNFKEQ, per germline. The CDR3 loop spans 20 amino acids. Trimming cost V 2 bases and J 4 bases; bases outside gene matches: 22. CDR3 bases: TGTGCCAGCAGCCAAAAAATCCCGGGACAGACGGACCGCTATGGCTATGGCTACACCTTC. Encoded protein: CASSQKIPGQTDRYGYGYTF.

The rearrangement uses TRBV19 and TRBJ1-1; no clear D. The CDR3 runs 16 residues. From germline, CDR1 is LNHDA and CDR2 SQIVND (reference sequence). The V and J ends lost 4 bases and 0 bases respectively, with 15 bases between them. CDR3 loop: CASSTDLFTVNTEAFF. In DNA, the CDR3 is TGTGCCAGTAGTACCGACCTGTTCACAGTGAACACTGAAGCTTTCTTT. The full variable domain, with the rest looked up from reference TRBV19 and TRBJ1-1, is DGGITQSPKYLFRKEGQNVTLSCEQNLNHDAMYWYRQDPGQGLRLIYYSQIVNDFQKGDIAEGYSVSREKKESFPLTVTSAQKNPTAFYLCASSTDLFTVNTEAFFGQGTRLTVV.

This clone is a singleton in its sample. The J gene is TRBJ1-6, the V gene TRBV6-5; D is perhaps TRBD1 (6 bases). Germline loops: CDR1 MNHEY, CDR2 SVGAGI. The CDR3 extends over 13 amino acids. Trimming removed 6 bases at V and 8 bases at J, with 11 bases between. The CDR3 loop reads CASSIKGDSPLHF. The CDR3 DNA reads as TGTGCCAGCAGCATTAAGGGGGATTCACCCCTCCACTTT.

The chain links TRBV12-5 to TRBJ2-3; 9 nucleotides line up with TRBD1. The CDR3 length is 16 residues. In germline, CDR1 is LGHNT, CDR2 FRNRAP. V lost 6 bases and J lost 1; bases outside the gene matches: 8. CDR3 sequence: CASGQGQGPGTDTQYF. CDR3 coding DNA: TGTGCTAGTGGCCAGGGACAGGGCCCGGGCACAGATACGCAGTATTTT.

This chain links TRBV6-1 with TRBJ2-1; 12 nucleotides agree with TRBD2. CDR3 size: 20 residues. Germline CDR1 is MNHNS and CDR2 is SASEGT. V lost 2 bases to trimming and J lost 0 bases; unmatched junction nucleotides: 11. This chain's CDR3 is CASSELGLAGGPSSYNEQFF. CDR3 bases: TGTGCCAGCAGTGAACTAGGTCTAGCGGGGGGGCCTAGCTCCTACAATGAGCAGTTCTTC.

The gene calls are TRBV5-1 and TRBJ1-1, with a weak D call TRBD1 (6 bases). Per the germline V gene, CDR1 is SGHRS and CDR2 is YFSETQ. Deletions cut 4 bases from V and 5 bases from J, with 15 bases between. This CDR3 has 14 amino acids. Here the CDR3 reads CASSRTAARTEAFF. Here the CDR3 DNA reads TGCGCCAGCAGCCGGACAGCAGCAAGGACTGAAGCTTTCTTT. The full variable domain, in which reference TRBV5-1 and TRBJ1-1 provide the parts outside the CDR3, is KAGVTQTPRYLIKTRGQQVTLSCSPISGHRSVSWYQQTPGQGLQFLFEYFSETQRNKGNFPGRFSGRQFSNSRSEMNVSTLELGDSALYLCASSRTAARTEAFFGQGTRLTVV.

The CDR3 reads CASKRTGNYEQYF. CDR3 in DNA: TGTGCCAGCAAAAGGACAGGGAATTACGAGCAGTACTTC. This sequence joins TRBV28 and TRBJ2-7; 8 positions match TRBD1. V was pared by 7 bases and J by 4 bases, with 6 bases of the junction left unmatched. CDR1 is MDHEN and CDR2 is SYDVKM in the germline V gene. The CDR3 sequence is 13 residues long.

This chain uses TRBV4-2 with TRBJ2-4, with a tentative D call TRBD2 (7 bases). The CDR3 sequence is 15 residues long. In germline, CDR1 is LGHNA, CDR2 YNFKEQ. V dropped 0 bases and J dropped 8 bases, with 14 bases sitting between them. This chain's CDR3 is CASSQEGGGADIQYF. The DNA of the CDR3 is TGTGCCAGCAGCCAAGAAGGTGGGGGGGCCGACATTCAGTACTTC.

V and J are TRBV7-9 and TRBJ1-5, with D perhaps TRBD1 (6 bases). Trimming stripped 4 bases from V and 9 bases from J, with 16 bases between. The CDR3 spans 14 residues. Germline loops: CDR1 SEHNR, CDR2 FQNEAQ (reference sequence). The CDR3 loop reads CASSSGVGERPQHF. The CDR3 bases are TGTGCCAGCAGCTCAGGGGTTGGAGAAAGGCCCCAGCATTTT.

The V gene is TRBV30, the J gene TRBJ1-1, with D uncertain. The length of the CDR3 is 13 residues. V gave up 8 bases and J gave up 0 bases, with 13 bases separating them. The V gene's germline CDR1 is GTSNPN and CDR2 SVGIG (reference sequence). The chain's CDR3 is CALAHGMNTEAFF. The CDR3 DNA reads TGTGCCCTAGCGCACGGAATGAACACTGAAGCTTTCTTT.

V is TRBV4-2 and J is TRBJ1-1, with 7 nucleotides matching TRBD1. The CDR3 is 14 residues long. Germline-derived CDR1 and CDR2 are LGHNA and YNFKEQ. V dropped 3 bases and J dropped 3; count of bases not matched to a gene: 4. CDR3 in DNA: TGTGCCAGCAGCCACATTACAGGGGACACTGAAGCTTTCTTT. As protein: CASSHITGDTEAFF.

V usage is TRBV7-8 and J usage is TRBJ1-1; D is ambiguous. V gave up 5 bases and J gave up 1 base, with 11 bases separating them. The CDR3 length is 14 residues. Looked up from germline, CDR1 is SGHVS and CDR2 is FQNEAQ. DNA of the CDR3: TGTGCCAGCAGCCCGAGGGTCCAGAACACTGAAGCTTTCTTT. This gives the protein CASSPRVQNTEAFF.

The J gene is TRBJ2-1, the V gene TRBV5-1; 11 bases are shared with TRBD2. Germline assignment: CDR1 SGHRS and CDR2 YFSETQ. The J segment lost 6 bases and the V segment lost 1 base, leaving 3 bases of the junction unmatched. The CDR3 is 15 residues long. The CDR3 region has the DNA TGCGCCAGCAGCTTGTTAGCGGGGGGGCCCAATGAGCAGTTCTTC. This encodes CASSLLAGGPNEQFF.

This rearrangement joins TRBV20-1 to TRBJ1-1; D remains unclear. The CDR3 has 11 residues. Germline lookup yields CDR1 DFQATT and CDR2 SNEGSKA (reference sequence). Trimming stripped 6 bases from V and 11 bases from J, with 16 bases between. The CDR3 sequence is CSAQDALTAFF. As DNA, the CDR3 is TGCAGTGCGCAAGATGCACTAACGGCTTTCTTT.

The chain couples TRBV6-5 to TRBJ2-5; 7 positions agree with TRBD1. Germline CDR1 and CDR2: MNHEY and SVGAGI. The CDR3 totals 13 residues. V lost 6 bases, J lost 6 bases, and 7 bases stayed unmatched. Written as DNA, the CDR3 is TGTGCCAGCAGCCCGGGACAGACGAAGACCCAGTACTTC. It specifies CASSPGQTKTQYF.

J is TRBJ1-5 and V is TRBV6-5; D call uncertain. The CDR3 contains 13 residues. From germline, CDR1 is MNHEY and CDR2 SVGAGI. Deletions cut 6 bases from V and 3 bases from J, with 9 bases between. The CDR3 DNA reads as TGTGCCAGCAGATTACAGTACAATCAGCCCCAGCATTTT. This sequence encodes CASRLQYNQPQHF.

This clone was picked up one time. The rearrangement joins TRBV9 to TRBJ2-5; 8 nucleotides agree with TRBD2. The germline V gene encodes CDR1 SGDLS and CDR2 YYNGEE. The CDR3 is made up of 14 amino acids. The V segment lost 4 bases and the J segment 4 bases; nucleotides outside the gene matches: 6. For the CDR3, the DNA is TGTGCCAGCAGCCGGGGGGGCCTGGGAGAGACCCAGTACTTC. It encodes CASSRGGLGETQYF. Full variable domain (missing parts from reference TRBV9 and TRBJ2-5): DSGVTQTPKHLITATGQRVTLRCSPRSGDLSVYWYQQSLDQGLQFLIQYYNGEERAKGNILERFSAQQFPDLHSELNLSSLELGDSALYFCASSRGGLGETQYFGPGTRLLVL.

The chain couples TRBV12-3 or TRBV12-4 to TRBJ1-4; weak D call: TRBD1 (5 bases). CDR3 length: 13 amino acids. Trimming took off 7 bases at V and 14 bases at J, with 20 bases between the two ends. The CDR3 reads CASTDNRGGRLFF. The CDR3 nucleotides are TGTGCCAGCACGGACAACCGAGGTGGGAGGCTGTTTTTT.

This chain joins TRBV5-6 and TRBJ1-6, with D possibly TRBD1 on 6 matching bases. The germline V gene has CDR1 SGHDT and CDR2 YYEEEE. The CDR3 covers 15 residues. V was pared by 0 bases and J by 7 bases, with 11 bases between. This CDR3 reads CASSLAGQKNSPLHF. CDR3 coding DNA: TGTGCCAGCAGCTTGGCAGGACAGAAGAATTCACCCCTCCACTTT.

The CDR3 DNA follows: TGTGCCATCAGTGCTTTAGGGACAGGGGATGGCTACACCTTC. As protein: CAISALGTGDGYTF. The chain carries TRBV10-3 and TRBJ1-2, with TRBD1 matching 10 bases. Germline CDR1 is ENHRY and CDR2 is SYGVKD. V was pared by 4 bases and J by 6 bases, with 5 bases of the junction left unmatched. CDR3 size: 14 residues.

V and J are TRBV5-1 and TRBJ1-2, with unresolved D. Germline CDR1 and CDR2: SGHRS and YFSETQ. V was trimmed by 0 bases and J by 6 bases, leaving 12 bases between them. The CDR3 loop spans 14 amino acids. The CDR3 bases are TGCGCCAGCAGCTTGGAAGGAGGAACCAATGGCTACACCTTC. Amino acid sequence: CASSLEGGTNGYTF.

The gene calls are TRBV18 and TRBJ1-3; no reliable D call. Germline loops: CDR1 KGHSH, CDR2 LQKENI. V shed 0 bases and J shed 0 bases, with 6 bases lying between them. The CDR3 is made up of 15 amino acids. CDR3: CASSPPRLSGNTIYF. CDR3 nucleotide sequence: TGTGCCAGCTCACCACCACGACTCTCTGGAAACACCATATATTTT.

The CDR3 spells CASSSGRTYEQYF. In DNA form, the CDR3 reads TGTGCCAGCAGCTCTGGGAGGACCTACGAGCAGTACTTC. The J gene is TRBJ2-7, the V gene TRBV11-2; tentative D call: TRBD2 (6 bases). Germline CDR1 is SGHAT and CDR2 is FQNNGV. Trimming pared 4 bases from V and 2 bases from J, leaving 9 bases between. The CDR3 loop spans 13 amino acids.

V and J are TRBV5-1 and TRBJ1-4, with D perhaps matching TRBD1 (6 bases). Looked up from germline, CDR1 is SGHRS and CDR2 is YFSETQ. Trimming stripped 0 bases from V and 7 bases from J, with 13 bases between. The CDR3 consists of 15 residues. The CDR3: CASSLVAGVGEKLFF. CDR3 DNA: TGCGCCAGCAGCTTGGTGGCAGGGGTGGGTGAAAAACTGTTTTTT.

V usage is TRBV5-6 and J usage is TRBJ2-7, with TRBD2 matching 14 bases. V lost 0 bases to trimming and J lost 0 bases; unmatched junction nucleotides: 5. CDR3 size: 18 residues. Germline assignment: CDR1 SGHDT and CDR2 YYEEEE. In DNA form, the CDR3 reads TGTGCCAGCAGCTTGGAATGGACTAGCGGGGGGACCTCCTACGAGCAGTACTTC. Protein: CASSLEWTSGGTSYEQYF. The variable domain in full, completed from reference TRBV5-6 and TRBJ2-7, reads DAGVTQSPTHLIKTRGQQVTLRCSPKSGHDTVSWYQQALGQGPQFIFQYYEEEERQRGNFPDRFSGHQFPNYSSELNVNALLLGDSALYLCASSLEWTSGGTSYEQYFGPGTRLTVT.